The T cell receptor (beta chain) described here comes from a study of regulatory T cells in long-lasting Graves disease. Whole-study context: The study counted Graves' disease as persistent given over 5 years of antithyroid drugs and positive TSH receptor antibodies. Whole-study results and caveats: Favored usage of TRBV28, TRBJ1-2 and TRBJ2-5 was recorded in persistent disease. Relative to newly diagnosed Graves' patients, persistent ones had lower TCR diversity.

As to this clonotype: Its antigen is not identified.

TCR beta libraries were built with iRepertoire HTBI primers and Arm-PCR of CDR3 regions. In TCRdb, the multiplex PCR reads were re-called with MiXCR into one record per CDR3 protein. The table includes around 400,000 distinct CDR3 sequences, 23% detected once. The CDR3 covers 17 residues. Germline CDR1 and CDR2: SGHAT and FQNNGV. J was trimmed by 4 bases and V by 5 bases; bases with no gene match: 16. The sample's time point: persistent/refractory GD, antithyroid drugs over 5 years with positive TRAb. Construction of the TCR library relied on RNA isolated from PBMCs. As a group, patients came from one endocrinology department in Xi'an, China.

The J gene is TRBJ1-1, the V gene TRBV11-2, with 7 bases that match TRBD1. The sequencing used peripheral blood mononuclear cells (PBMCs), collected when the disease was refractory, from a patient treated with antithyroid drugs. The receptor was isolated from a female donor with Graves disease. The CDR3 DNA is TGTGCCAGCAGCGGCCACAGGGGCTTCACGGGCAGCACTGAAGCTTTCTTT. Its protein product is CASSGHRGFTGSTEAFF.